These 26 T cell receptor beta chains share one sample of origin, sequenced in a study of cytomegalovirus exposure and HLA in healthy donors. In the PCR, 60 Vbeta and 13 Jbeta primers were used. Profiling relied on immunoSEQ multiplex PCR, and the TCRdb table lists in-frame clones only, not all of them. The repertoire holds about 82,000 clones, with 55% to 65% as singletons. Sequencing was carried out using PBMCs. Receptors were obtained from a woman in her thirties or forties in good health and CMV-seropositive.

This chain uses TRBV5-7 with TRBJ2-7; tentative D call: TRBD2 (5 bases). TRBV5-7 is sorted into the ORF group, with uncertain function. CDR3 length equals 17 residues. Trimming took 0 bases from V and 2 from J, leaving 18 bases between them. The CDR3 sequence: CASSLECTNRGTYEQYF. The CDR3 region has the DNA TGTGCCAGCAGCTTGGAGTGTACGAATCGGGGAACCTACGAGCAGTACTTC.

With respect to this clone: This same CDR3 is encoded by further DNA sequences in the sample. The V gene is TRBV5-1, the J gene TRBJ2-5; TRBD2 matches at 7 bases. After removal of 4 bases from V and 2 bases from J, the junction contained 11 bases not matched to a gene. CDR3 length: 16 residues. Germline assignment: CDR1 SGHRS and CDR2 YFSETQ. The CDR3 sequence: CASSGRGAGTQETQYF. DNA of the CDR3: TGCGCCAGCAGCGGCAGAGGAGCGGGAACGCAAGAGACCCAGTACTTC.

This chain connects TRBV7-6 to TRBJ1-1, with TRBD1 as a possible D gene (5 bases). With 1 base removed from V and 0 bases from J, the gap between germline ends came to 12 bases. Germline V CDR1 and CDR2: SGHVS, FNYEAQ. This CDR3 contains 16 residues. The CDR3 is CASSLEGGALNTEAFF. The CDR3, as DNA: TGTGCCAGCAGCTTAGAGGGAGGGGCCCTGAACACTGAAGCTTTCTTT. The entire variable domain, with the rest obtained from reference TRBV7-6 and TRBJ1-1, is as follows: GAGVSQSPRYKVTKRGQDVALRCDPISGHVSLYWYRQALGQGPEFLTYFNYEAQQDKSGLPNDRFSAERPEGSISTLTIQRTEQRDSAMYRCASSLEGGALNTEAFFGQGTRLTVV.

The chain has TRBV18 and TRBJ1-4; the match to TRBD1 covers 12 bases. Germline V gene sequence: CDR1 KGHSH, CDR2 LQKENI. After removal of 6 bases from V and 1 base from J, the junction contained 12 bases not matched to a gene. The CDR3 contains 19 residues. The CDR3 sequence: CASSPRDRGPTRTNEKLFF. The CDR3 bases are TGTGCCAGCTCGCCCCGGGACAGGGGGCCGACGCGAACTAATGAAAAACTGTTTTTT.

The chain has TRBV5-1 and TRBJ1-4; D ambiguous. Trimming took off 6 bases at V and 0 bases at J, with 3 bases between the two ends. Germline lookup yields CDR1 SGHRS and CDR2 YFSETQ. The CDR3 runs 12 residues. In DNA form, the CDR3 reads TGCGCCAGCACGGCAACTAATGAAAAACTGTTTTTT. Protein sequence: CASTATNEKLFF.

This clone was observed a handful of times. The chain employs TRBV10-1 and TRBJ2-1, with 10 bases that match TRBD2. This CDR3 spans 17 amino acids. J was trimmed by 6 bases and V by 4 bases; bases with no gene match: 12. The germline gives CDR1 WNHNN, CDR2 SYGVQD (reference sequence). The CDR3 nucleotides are TGCGCCAGCAGTGGGACTAGCGGTCCCGCCCAGGGCAATGAGCAGTTCTTC. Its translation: CASSGTSGPAQGNEQFF.

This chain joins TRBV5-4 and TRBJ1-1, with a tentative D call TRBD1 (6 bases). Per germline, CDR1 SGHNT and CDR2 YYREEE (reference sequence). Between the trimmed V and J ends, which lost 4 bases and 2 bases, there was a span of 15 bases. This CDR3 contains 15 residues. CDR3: CASSVTDRSNTEAFF. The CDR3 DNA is TGTGCCAGCAGCGTAACGGACAGATCAAACACTGAAGCTTTCTTT.

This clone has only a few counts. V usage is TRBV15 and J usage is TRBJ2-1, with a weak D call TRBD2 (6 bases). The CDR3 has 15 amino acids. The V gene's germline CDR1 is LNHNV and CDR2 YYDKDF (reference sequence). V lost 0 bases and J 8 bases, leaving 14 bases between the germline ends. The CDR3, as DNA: TGTGCCACCAGCAGAGAAGGAGGGGCGGGCGATGAGCAGTTCTTC. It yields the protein CATSREGGAGDEQFF.

CDR3: CASSLGPYGYTF. CDR3 bases: TGTGCCAGCAGTCTGGGCCCCTATGGCTACACCTTC. The V gene is TRBV28, the J gene TRBJ1-2; unclear D gene. CDR3 length equals 12 residues. With 5 bases removed from V and 4 bases from J, the gap between germline ends came to 8 bases. The V gene's germline CDR1 is MDHEN and CDR2 SYDVKM.

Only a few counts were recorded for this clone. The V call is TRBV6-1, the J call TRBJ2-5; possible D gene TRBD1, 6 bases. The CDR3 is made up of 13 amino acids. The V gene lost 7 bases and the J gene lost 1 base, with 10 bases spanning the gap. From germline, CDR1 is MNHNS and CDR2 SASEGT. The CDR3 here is CASTQGGQETQYF. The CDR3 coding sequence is TGTGCCAGCACCCAAGGGGGCCAAGAGACCCAGTACTTC.

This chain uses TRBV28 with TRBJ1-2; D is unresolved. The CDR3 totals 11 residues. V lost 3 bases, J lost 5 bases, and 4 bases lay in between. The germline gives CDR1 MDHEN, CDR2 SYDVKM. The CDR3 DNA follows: TGTGCCAGCAGTTTGACATATGGCTACACCTTC. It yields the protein CASSLTYGYTF.

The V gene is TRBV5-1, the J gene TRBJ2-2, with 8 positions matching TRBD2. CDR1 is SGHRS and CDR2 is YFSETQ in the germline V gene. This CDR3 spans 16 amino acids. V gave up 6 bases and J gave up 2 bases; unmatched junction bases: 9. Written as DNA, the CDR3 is TGCGCCAGCACTGCAATTACTAGCGGAAACACCGGGGAGCTGTTTTTT. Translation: CASTAITSGNTGELFF.

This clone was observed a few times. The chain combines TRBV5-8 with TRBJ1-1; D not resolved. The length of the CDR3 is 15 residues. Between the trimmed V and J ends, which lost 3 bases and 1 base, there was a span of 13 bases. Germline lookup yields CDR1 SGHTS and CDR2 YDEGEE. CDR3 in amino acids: CASSSLIHRNTEAFF. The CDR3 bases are TGTGCCAGCAGCTCTCTTATACACCGGAACACTGAAGCTTTCTTT. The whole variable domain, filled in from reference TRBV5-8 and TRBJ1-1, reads EAGVTQSPTHLIKTRGQQATLRCSPISGHTSVYWYQQALGLGLQFLLWYDEGEERNRGNFPPRFSGRQFPNYSSELNVNALELEDSALYLCASSSLIHRNTEAFFGQGTRLTVV.

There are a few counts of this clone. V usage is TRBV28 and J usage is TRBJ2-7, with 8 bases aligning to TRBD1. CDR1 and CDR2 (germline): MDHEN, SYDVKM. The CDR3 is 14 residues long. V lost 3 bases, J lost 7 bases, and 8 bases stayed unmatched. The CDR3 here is CASSFPADRAEQYF. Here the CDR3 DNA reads TGTGCCAGCAGTTTCCCCGCGGACAGGGCAGAGCAGTACTTC.

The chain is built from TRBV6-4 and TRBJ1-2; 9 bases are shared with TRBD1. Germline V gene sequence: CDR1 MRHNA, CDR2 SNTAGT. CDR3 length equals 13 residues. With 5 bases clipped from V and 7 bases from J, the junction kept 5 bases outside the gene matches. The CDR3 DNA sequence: TGTGCCAGCAGTTCTCGACAGGGGGGTGGCTACACCTTC. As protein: CASSSRQGGGYTF.

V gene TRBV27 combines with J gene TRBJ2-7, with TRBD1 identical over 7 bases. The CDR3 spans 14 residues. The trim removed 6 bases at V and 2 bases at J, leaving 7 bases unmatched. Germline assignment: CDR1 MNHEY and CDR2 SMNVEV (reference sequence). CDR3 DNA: TGTGCCAGCAGCGGAACGGGACAGCCCTACGAGCAGTACTTC. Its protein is CASSGTGQPYEQYF.

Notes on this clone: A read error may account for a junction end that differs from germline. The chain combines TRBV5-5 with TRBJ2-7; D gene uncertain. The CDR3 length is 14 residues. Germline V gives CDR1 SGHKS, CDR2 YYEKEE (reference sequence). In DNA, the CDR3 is TGCGCCAGCAGCCAAGACCCGGGTAACTACGAGCAGTACTTC. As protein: CASSQDPGNYEQYF.

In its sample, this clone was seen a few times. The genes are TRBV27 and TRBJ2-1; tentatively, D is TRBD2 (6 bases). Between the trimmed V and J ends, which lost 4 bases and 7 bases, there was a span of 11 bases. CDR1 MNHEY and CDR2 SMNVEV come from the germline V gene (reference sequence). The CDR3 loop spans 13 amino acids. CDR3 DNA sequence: TGTGCCAGCAGTTGGGGGGTACCGAATGAGCAGTTCTTC. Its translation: CASSWGVPNEQFF.

The CDR3 loop reads CASSLNRNTDTQYF. The CDR3, as DNA: TGTGCCAGCAGTTTAAACAGGAACACAGATACGCAGTATTTT. The chain uses TRBV27 and TRBJ2-3; tentatively, D is TRBD1 (5 bases). This CDR3 is 14 amino acids long. CDR1 is MNHEY, CDR2 SMNVEV, per germline (reference sequence). The ends were cut back, 2 bases at V and 2 bases at J, with 8 bases in the middle.

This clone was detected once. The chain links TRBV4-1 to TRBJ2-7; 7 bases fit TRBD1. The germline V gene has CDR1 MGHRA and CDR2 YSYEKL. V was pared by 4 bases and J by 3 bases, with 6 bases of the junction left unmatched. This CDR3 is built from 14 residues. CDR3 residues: CASSPGTEVYEQYF. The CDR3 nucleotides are TGCGCCAGCAGCCCCGGGACAGAAGTCTACGAGCAGTACTTC.

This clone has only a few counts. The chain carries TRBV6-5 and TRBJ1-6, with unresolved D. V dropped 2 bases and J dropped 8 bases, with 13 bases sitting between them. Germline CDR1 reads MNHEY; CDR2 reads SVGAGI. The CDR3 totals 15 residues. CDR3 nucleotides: TGTGCCAGCAGTTACGGGCTATCTGTGGATTCACCCCTCCACTTT. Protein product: CASSYGLSVDSPLHF.

In nucleotides, the CDR3 is TGCGCCAGCAGGGCCAACGGCGGGAGCCAAGAGACCCAGTACTTC. This encodes CASRANGGSQETQYF. The chain couples TRBV5-1 to TRBJ2-5; 7 bases are a match to TRBD2. CDR1 and CDR2 (germline): SGHRS, YFSETQ. The CDR3 contains 15 residues. The V gene end was trimmed by 5 bases and the J gene end by 1 base; junction bases not matched to a gene: 8.

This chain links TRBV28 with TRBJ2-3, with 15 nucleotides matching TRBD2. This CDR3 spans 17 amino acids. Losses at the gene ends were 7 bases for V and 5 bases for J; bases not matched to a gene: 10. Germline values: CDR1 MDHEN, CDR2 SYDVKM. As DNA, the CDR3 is TGTGCCAGCACCCCCCCGGGACTAGCGGGAGGAGGAGATACGCAGTATTTT. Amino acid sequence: CASTPPGLAGGGDTQYF.

CDR3 sequence reads: CASSSLTGIYYEQYF. DNA of the CDR3: TGTGCCAGCAGTTCCTTAACAGGGATTTACTACGAGCAGTACTTC. The chain couples TRBV28 to TRBJ2-7; tentatively, D is TRBD1 (6 bases). The CDR3 spans 15 residues. Germline values: CDR1 MDHEN, CDR2 SYDVKM. V was shortened by 4 bases and J by 3 bases, with 16 bases between the two germline ends.

This CDR3 reads CASRSGGAAGELFF. CDR3 nucleotides: TGTGCCAGCAGATCAGGGGGCGCAGCCGGGGAGCTGTTTTTT. The chain joins TRBV27 to TRBJ2-2; 8 bases align to TRBD1. Germline trimming cut 6 bases from V and 6 bases from J; bases unmatched to any gene: 6. CDR1 and CDR2 from the germline V gene are MNHEY and SMNVEV (reference sequence). The CDR3 loop spans 14 amino acids.

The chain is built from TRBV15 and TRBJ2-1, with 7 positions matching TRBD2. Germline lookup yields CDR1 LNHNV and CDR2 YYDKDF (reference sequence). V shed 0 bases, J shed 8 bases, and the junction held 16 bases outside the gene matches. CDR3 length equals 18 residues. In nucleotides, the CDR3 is TGTGCCACCAGCAGAGAGTCGGTGGGCGGGAGTTATAACCATGAGCAGTTCTTC. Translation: CATSRESVGGSYNHEQFF. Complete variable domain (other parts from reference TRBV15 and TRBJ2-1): DAMVIQNPRYQVTQFGKPVTLSCSQTLNHNVMYWYQQKSSQAPKLLFHYYDKDFNNEADTPDNFQSRRPNTSFCFLDIRSPGLGDTAMYLCATSRESVGGSYNHEQFFGPGTRLTVL.